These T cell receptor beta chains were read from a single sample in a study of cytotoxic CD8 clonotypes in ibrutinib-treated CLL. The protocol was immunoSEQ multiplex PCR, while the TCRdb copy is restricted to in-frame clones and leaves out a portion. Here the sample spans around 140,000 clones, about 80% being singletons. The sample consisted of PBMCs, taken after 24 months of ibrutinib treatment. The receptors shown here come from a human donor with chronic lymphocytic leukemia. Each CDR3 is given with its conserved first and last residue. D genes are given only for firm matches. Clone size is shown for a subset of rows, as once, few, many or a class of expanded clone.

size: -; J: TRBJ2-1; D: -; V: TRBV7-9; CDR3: CASSLTGPSYNEQFF; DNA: TGTGCCAGCAGCCTAACGGGCCCGTCCTACAATGAGCAGTTCTTC
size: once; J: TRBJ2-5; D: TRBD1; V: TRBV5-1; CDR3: CASSLAQGRETQYF; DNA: TGCGCCAGCAGCTTAGCACAGGGGCGAGAGACCCAGTACTTC
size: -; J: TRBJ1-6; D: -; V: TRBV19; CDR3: CASSATVSPLHF; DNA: TGTGCCAGTAGTGCGACAGTTTCACCCCTCCACTTT
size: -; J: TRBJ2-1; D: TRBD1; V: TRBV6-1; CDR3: CASSRTGGREQFF; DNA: TGTGCCAGCAGCCGGACAGGGGGACGTGAGCAGTTCTTC
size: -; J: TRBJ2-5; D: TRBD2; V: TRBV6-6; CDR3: CASSPGLAFMETQYF; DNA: TGTGCCAGCAGCCCAGGACTAGCGTTTATGGAGACCCAGTACTTC
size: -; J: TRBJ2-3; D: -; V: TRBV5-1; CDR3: CASSPGTRTDTQYF; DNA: TGCGCCAGCAGCCCCGGGACGCGCACAGATACGCAGTATTTT
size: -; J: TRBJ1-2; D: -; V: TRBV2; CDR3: CASSPRGGESDGYTF; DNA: TGTGCCAGCAGTCCACGAGGGGGGGAGTCGGATGGCTACACCTTC
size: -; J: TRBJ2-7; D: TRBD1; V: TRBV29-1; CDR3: CSVAGTGRRGEQYF; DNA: TGCAGCGTCGCCGGGACAGGGCGTCGAGGGGAGCAGTACTTC
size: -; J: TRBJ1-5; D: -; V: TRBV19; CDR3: CASSYSNQPQHF; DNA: TGTGCCAGTAGTTACAGCAATCAGCCCCAGCATTTT
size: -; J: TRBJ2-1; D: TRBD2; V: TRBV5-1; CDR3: CASSWPAGVYNEQFF; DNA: TGCGCCAGCAGCTGGCCAGCGGGAGTTTACAATGAGCAGTTCTTC
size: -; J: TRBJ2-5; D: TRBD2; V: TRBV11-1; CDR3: CASSPRRGGRVETQYF; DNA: TGTGCCAGCAGCCCCCGCCGTGGAGGGAGGGTTGAGACCCAGTACTTC
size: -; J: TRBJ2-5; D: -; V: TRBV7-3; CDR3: CASSLTGRQQETQYF; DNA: TGTGCCAGCAGCTTGACGGGACGCCAACAAGAGACCCAGTACTTC
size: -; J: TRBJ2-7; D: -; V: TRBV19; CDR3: CASSHDSYEQYF; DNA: TGTGCCAGTAGCCACGACAGTTACGAGCAGTACTTC
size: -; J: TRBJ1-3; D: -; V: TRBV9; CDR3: CASSVAPGQTSSGNTIYF; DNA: TGTGCCAGCAGCGTAGCGCCGGGGCAGACCTCCTCTGGAAACACCATATATTTT
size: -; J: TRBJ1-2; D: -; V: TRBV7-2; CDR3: CASSPQDANYGYTF; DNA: TGTGCCAGCAGCCCTCAGGATGCTAACTATGGCTACACCTTC
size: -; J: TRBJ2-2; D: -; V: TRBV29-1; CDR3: CSVEAPSSAYTGELFF; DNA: TGCAGCGTTGAAGCGCCCTCGAGCGCGTACACCGGGGAGCTGTTTTTT
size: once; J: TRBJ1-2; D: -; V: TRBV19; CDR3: CASSIGRGGYTF; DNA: TGTGCCAGTAGTATCGGCCGAGGAGGCTACACCTTC
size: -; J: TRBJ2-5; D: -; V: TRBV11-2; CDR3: CASSPRGGAAETQYF; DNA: TGTGCCAGCAGCCCCAGGGGGGGGGCCGCGGAGACCCAGTACTTC